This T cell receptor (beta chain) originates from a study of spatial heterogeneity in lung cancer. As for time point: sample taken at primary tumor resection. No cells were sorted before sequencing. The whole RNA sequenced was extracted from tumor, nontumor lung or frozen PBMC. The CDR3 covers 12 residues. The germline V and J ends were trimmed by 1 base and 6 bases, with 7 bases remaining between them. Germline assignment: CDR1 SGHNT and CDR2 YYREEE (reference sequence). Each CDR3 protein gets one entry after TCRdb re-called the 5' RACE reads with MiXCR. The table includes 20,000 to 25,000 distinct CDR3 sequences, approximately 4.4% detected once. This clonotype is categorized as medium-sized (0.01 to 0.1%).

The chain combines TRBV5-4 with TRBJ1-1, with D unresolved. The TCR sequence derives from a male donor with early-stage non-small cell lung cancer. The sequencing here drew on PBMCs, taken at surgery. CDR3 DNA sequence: TGTGCCAGCAGCTTGTATGAATCTGAAGCTTTCTTT. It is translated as CASSLYESEAFF. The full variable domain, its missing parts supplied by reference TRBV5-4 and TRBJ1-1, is ETGVTQSPTHLIKTRGQQVTLRCSSQSGHNTVSWYQQALGQGPQFIFQYYREEENGRGNFPPRFSGLQFPNYSSELNVNALELDDSALYLCASSLYESEAFFGQGTRLTVV.